This T cell receptor beta chain was obtained from a study of shared clonotypes between healthy human individuals. A word on this clone: Its antigen is undetermined.

In the CD4+ fraction, cells were divided into CD45RA+ naive and CD45RA-negative memory subsets. Per sorted-subset replicate PCR, input was 200 to 250 ng DNA, representing around 30,000 T cell genomes. Data came from immunoSEQ multiplex PCR; TCRdb stores just in-frame clones and leaves some out. The data contain about 1.4 million clones, roughly 95% of them singletons. CDR1 SGHKS and CDR2 YYEKEE come from the germline V gene (reference sequence). After removal of 4 bases from V and 2 bases from J, the junction contained 6 bases not matched to a gene. The CDR3 runs to 15 residues. Whole-study findings and limits: Non-shared clonotypes displayed generation probabilities falling below those of clonotypes present in all four donors. Estimated richness values were generally larger in naive subsets than in memory subsets.

The sequence was obtained from a man aged 30-40 years in good health. The sequencing input was naive CD4+ T cells sorted from blood. This sample's subset: CD45RA+ positively selected. The J gene is TRBJ2-1, the V gene TRBV5-5; TRBD1 matches 7 bases. The CDR3 spells CASSQTGTAYNEQFF. For the CDR3, the DNA is TGTGCCAGCAGCCAAACCGGGACAGCCTACAATGAGCAGTTCTTC.